These T cell receptor beta chains were read from a single sample in a study of T-cell memory formation after mild COVID-19. Via MiXCR, TCRdb re-called the 5' RACE reads, giving one row per CDR3 protein. Of about 130,000 distinct CDR3 sequences listed, about a sixth were seen once; the top ten hold about 14%. Sample: PBMCs or a T cell subset sorted from them (not recorded which). All receptors derive from an adult woman who had mild COVID-19 (a few samples of this study predate the infection). Cell type and time point are not known. CDR3s include the opening cysteine and the closing phenylalanine or tryptophan. The D gene is left open where the match is weak. Not all rows give a size; the values are once, few, many and, for expanded clones, a class.

TRBJ2-1,TRBV7-9,.,.,TGTGCCAGCAGCCCCCGGGCGGACTACTCCTACAATGAGCAGTTCTTC,CASSPRADYSYNEQFF
TRBJ2-1,TRBV7-9,TRBD1,.,TGTGCCAGCAGGGAGAGGGGACAGGGGAATGAGCAGTTCTTC,CASRERGQGNEQFF
TRBJ2-3,TRBV11-2,.,.,TGTGCCAGCAGCTTCGCTCTTAGGGATACGCAGTATTTT,CASSFALRDTQYF
TRBJ2-5,TRBV5-1,TRBD2,.,TGCGCCAGCAGCCCCGGACTAGCGGGGTGGGAGACCCAGTACTTC,CASSPGLAGWETQYF
TRBJ2-7,TRBV7-8,.,.,TGTGCCAGCAGCTTAGGCCCATCGGCTCCAGCCCCCTACGAGCAGTACTTC,CASSLGPSAPAPYEQYF
TRBJ2-5,TRBV7-3,TRBD1,few,TGTGCCACCGGACAGGGTATGGGAGAGACCCAGTACTTC,CATGQGMGETQYF
TRBJ1-1,TRBV19,.,.,TGTGCCAGCGAGCGGGACGCGACGAACACTGAAGCTTTCTTT,CASERDATNTEAFF
TRBJ2-3,TRBV6-5,.,few,TGTGCCAGCGGGGACCATACGCAGTATTTT,CASGDHTQYF
TRBJ2-3,TRBV12-3/TRBV12-4,TRBD2,.,TGTGCCAGCAGCACGACTAGCGGGAGATTGGTTCGACCAGGTACGCAGTATTTT,CASSTTSGRLVRPGTQYF
TRBJ2-2,TRBV4-3,.,.,TGCGCCAGCAGCCAAGTAGGGGGGGTGTTCCCCGGGGAGCTGTTTTTT,CASSQVGGVFPGELFF
TRBJ2-5,TRBV7-9,.,many,TGTGCCAGCAGCTTAAGGCGGGAGACCCAGTACTTC,CASSLRRETQYF
TRBJ2-1,TRBV7-9,.,.,TGTGCCAGCAGCCCAGAAGCTCCAGGCTTCTACAATGAGCAGTTCTTC,CASSPEAPGFYNEQFF
TRBJ2-1,TRBV6-2/TRBV6-3,TRBD2,few,TGTGCCAGCAGTTTGGGCGGGAGAGGCTACAATGAGCAGTTCTTC,CASSLGGRGYNEQFF
TRBJ2-7,TRBV5-1,.,.,TGCGCCAGCAGCTTGTCGCAGGGGAACGAGCAGTACTTC,CASSLSQGNEQYF
TRBJ2-7,TRBV7-9,.,few,TGTGCCAGCAGCTTCACAGGGTTGGACGAGCAGTACTTC,CASSFTGLDEQYF
TRBJ2-1,TRBV27,TRBD2,.,TGTGCCAGCAGCCTGGGGACTAGCGGGAGCTCCTACAATGAGCAGTTCTTC,CASSLGTSGSSYNEQFF
TRBJ1-5,TRBV6-4,.,once,TGTGCCACAGGACAGAACGATCAGCCCCAGCATTTT,CATGQNDQPQHF
TRBJ2-2,TRBV12-3/TRBV12-4,TRBD2,.,TGTGCCAGCAGTTCGGGACTAGCGGGAAACACCGGGGAGCTGTTTTTT,CASSSGLAGNTGELFF
TRBJ2-7,TRBV19,TRBD2,few,TGTGCCAGTAGTATAGGGGGACTAGCGGGAGTCTACGAGCAGTACTTC,CASSIGGLAGVYEQYF
TRBJ2-1,TRBV29-1,.,.,TGCAGCGCAACCGGGACATCCTACAATGAGCAGTTCTTC,CSATGTSYNEQFF
TRBJ2-3,TRBV20-1,TRBD2,few,TGCAGTGCCCACGAGCCGACTAGCGGGAGTCAAGATACGCAGTATTTT,CSAHEPTSGSQDTQYF
TRBJ1-1,TRBV5-5,.,few,TGTGCCAGCACCCTACAGACGAACACTGAAGCTTTCTTT,CASTLQTNTEAFF
TRBJ1-1,TRBV20-1,.,.,TGCAGTGCTGGGGACAAAGACACTGAAGCTTTCTTT,CSAGDKDTEAFF
TRBJ2-7,TRBV7-7,TRBD2,few,TGTGCTAGCAGCTTAGGAGTCGGGAGCGGGAACGAGCAGTACTTC,CASSLGVGSGNEQYF
TRBJ1-3,TRBV9,TRBD1,few,TGTGCCAGCAGCGTTGATACAGGGGCGATTGAAAACACCATATATTTT,CASSVDTGAIENTIYF
TRBJ2-7,TRBV2,TRBD1,once,TGTGCCAGCAGTGCGTGGGCGGGACAGGGTTACTACGAGCAGTACTTC,CASSAWAGQGYYEQYF
TRBJ2-1,TRBV18,TRBD2,few,TGTGCCAGCTCACCAACTAGCGGGGGGGCCATGAATGAGCAGTTCTTC,CASSPTSGGAMNEQFF
TRBJ2-3,TRBV10-3,TRBD1,.,TGTGCCATCAGCGGGACAGGGGATACGCAGTATTTT,CAISGTGDTQYF
TRBJ2-1,TRBV7-9,TRBD2,few,TGTGCCAGCAGCCTTCGAGGTAGCGGGACCCTCAATGAGCAGTTCTTC,CASSLRGSGTLNEQFF
TRBJ2-1,TRBV19,TRBD2,few,TGTGCCAGTAGTATAGCGGGAGGGGTGAATGAGCAGTTCTTC,CASSIAGGVNEQFF
TRBJ2-7,TRBV27,.,few,TGTGCCAGCAGTTTATGGGAAGGACACACTACCGAGCAGTACTTC,CASSLWEGHTTEQYF
TRBJ2-2,TRBV4-2,TRBD1,many,TGTGCCAGCAGTTCCGGACAGGGCCCCACCGGGGAGCTGTTTTTT,CASSSGQGPTGELFF
TRBJ2-7,TRBV5-1,TRBD1,.,TGCGCCAGCATGTCCGGGACAGGGACCTACGAGCAGTACTTC,CASMSGTGTYEQYF
TRBJ1-2,TRBV5-1,.,few,TGCGCCAGCAGCTCGAACAGGGTGGGACCCAACTATGGCTACACCTTC,CASSSNRVGPNYGYTF
TRBJ2-7,TRBV12-5,TRBD1,few,TGTGCTAGTGGTCGACAATGGACAGGGCGCGACGAGCAGTACTTC,CASGRQWTGRDEQYF
TRBJ2-5,TRBV29-1,.,.,TGCAGCGTTGAAGAAGAGACCCAGTACTTC,CSVEEETQYF
TRBJ1-1,TRBV19,.,few,TGTGCCAGTAGTACGTCCTGGGGGAACACTGAAGCTTTCTTT,CASSTSWGNTEAFF
TRBJ2-1,TRBV7-2,TRBD2,.,TGTGCCAGCAGCTTACGTCGAGGTGGGCCGGGACTAGCGGGAACAGAGCAGTTCTTC,CASSLRRGGPGLAGTEQFF
TRBJ1-1,TRBV12-3/TRBV12-4,.,.,TGTGCCAGCGGGGACACTGAAGCTTTCTTT,CASGDTEAFF
TRBJ2-7,TRBV4-3,.,few,TGCGCCAGCAGCCATGATAGGTCCCCCGTCTACGAGCAGTACTTC,CASSHDRSPVYEQYF
TRBJ2-1,TRBV30,TRBD2,.,TGTGCCTGGAGTGGACTAGCAGGCTACAATGAGCAGTTCTTC,CAWSGLAGYNEQFF
TRBJ2-7,TRBV4-2,.,.,TGTGCCAGCAGCCCCACAGGAGCCGACCTCTACGAGCAGTACTTC,CASSPTGADLYEQYF
TRBJ2-7,TRBV5-5,TRBD1,.,TGTGCCAGCAGCTTATGGACAGGGGACGAGCAGTACTTC,CASSLWTGDEQYF
TRBJ2-7,TRBV15,.,.,TGTGCCACCAGCAGAGATAAGGGTGGCGAGCAGTACTTC,CATSRDKGGEQYF
TRBJ2-2,TRBV5-1,TRBD1,few,TGCGCCAGCAGCCCACAGGGGGGTACCGGGGAGCTGTTTTTT,CASSPQGGTGELFF
TRBJ2-7,TRBV6-5,TRBD1,few,TGTGCCAGCAGTTTGGGACAGGGATTCTACGAGCAGTACTTC,CASSLGQGFYEQYF
TRBJ2-1,TRBV7-8,TRBD2,.,TGTGCCAGCAGCTCCGGGAGGGATGAGCAGTTCTTC,CASSSGRDEQFF
TRBJ1-5,TRBV7-3,.,.,TGTGCCAGCAGCCCTCAGGGCGGGCAGCCCCAGCATTTT,CASSPQGGQPQHF
TRBJ2-3,TRBV24-1,TRBD2,.,TGTGCCACCAGTGACCTAGCGGGAGGAGATACGCAGTATTTT,CATSDLAGGDTQYF
TRBJ2-4,TRBV5-6,.,.,TGTGCCAGCAGTCTAGCCAAAAACATTCAGTACTTC,CASSLAKNIQYF
TRBJ2-2,TRBV28,TRBD1,.,TGTGCCAGCACCGACAGGGGTAACACCGGGGAGCTGTTTTTT,CASTDRGNTGELFF
TRBJ1-4,TRBV7-9,.,few,TGTGCCAGCACCAGGGGAACAACTAATGAAAAACTGTTTTTT,CASTRGTTNEKLFF
TRBJ1-2,TRBV27,.,.,TGTGCCAGCAGTTTAGGACAGACGTCCTCTTATGGCTACACCTTC,CASSLGQTSSYGYTF
TRBJ1-2,TRBV7-2,.,.,TGTGCCAGCAGCTTAAAAGGCGGCAGCTATGGCTACACCTTC,CASSLKGGSYGYTF
TRBJ2-1,TRBV6-1,TRBD1,.,TGTGCCAGCAGGAACTTTGGGGGGACAGGGGCCTACAATGAGCAGTTCTTC,CASRNFGGTGAYNEQFF
TRBJ2-1,TRBV30,TRBD1,.,TGTGCCTGGAGCCGGACAGGCAGCTCCTACAATGAGCAGTTCTTC,CAWSRTGSSYNEQFF
TRBJ2-4,TRBV20-1,.,few,TGCAGTGCTAGAGCCCGGCCAGGGCCCAAAAACATTCAGTACTTC,CSARARPGPKNIQYF
TRBJ2-3,TRBV6-5,TRBD1,few,TGTGCCAGCAGAAAACAGGGGGCAGATACGCAGTATTTT,CASRKQGADTQYF